Shown below are 3 T cell receptor beta chains from a single sample sequenced in a study of naive and memory T cell subsets. The library had UMIs added by 3' ligation of an oligonucleotide to TCR cDNA. Ligated cDNA underwent four rounds of PCR with nested alpha and beta constant region primers and SP2. MiXCR was run by TCRdb on the 5' RACE reads, yielding one entry per CDR3 protein. The repertoire holds 55,000 to 70,000 distinct CDR3 sequences, 6.5% to 8.5% seen once, with approximately 9.4% in the top ten. The source of these receptors is a female donor in good health.

This clonotype came up a few times. The chain uses TRBV20-1 and TRBJ2-6; possibly TRBD1 for D (5 bases). Germline V gives CDR1 DFQATT, CDR2 SNEGSKA (reference sequence). V was trimmed by 5 bases and J by 0 bases, leaving 8 bases between them. The CDR3 is 14 residues long. CDR3 DNA sequence: TGCAGTGCTGCCAGGGACTCTGGGGCCAACGTCCTGACTTTC. Residues: CSAARDSGANVLTF.

This clonotype has only a few counts. The V call is TRBV10-3, the J call TRBJ2-1; 9 positions match TRBD1. The CDR3 has 18 amino acids. CDR1 ENHRY and CDR2 SYGVKD come from the germline V gene. Unmatched junction bases numbered 18, after V lost 6 bases and J lost 6 bases. CDR3 sequence: CAIRSTGGEGGTFNEQFF. The CDR3 DNA reads as TGTGCCATCAGGTCAACAGGGGGCGAGGGAGGGACCTTCAATGAGCAGTTCTTC.

As regards this clonotype: A much more abundant neighbour one base away suggests this may be a read error. The DNA is left out, because the CDR3 cannot be placed on it with certainty; the CDR3 is given as TCRdb lists it. V and J are TRBV10-2 and TRBJ2-7; the table's D call, TRBD1, has no DNA check behind it. In germline, CDR1 is WSHSY, CDR2 SAAADI. Including both end residues, the CDR3 is 13 amino acids long. Here the CDR3 reads CASSEFGRGTGYF.